This T cell receptor beta chain was recovered during a study of cytomegalovirus exposure and HLA in healthy donors. Regarding the study as a whole: Analyzed later, most CMV-associated TCR beta chains appeared HLA-restricted. For most subjects, TCR beta sequences were reported to predict HLA-A and HLA-B alleles with accuracy. A list of approximately 150 TCR beta chains associated with cytomegalovirus was given. There were some V segments, including TRBV6-2 and TRBV6-3, excluded as indistinguishable.

Note on this clone: Its antigen is as yet unknown.

Trimming cost V 1 base and J 5 bases; bases outside gene matches: 3. This CDR3 region has 15 residues. Germline assignment: CDR1 MGHRA and CDR2 YSYEKL. PCR primers comprised 60 Vbeta and 13 Jbeta primers. Clones were read by immunoSEQ multiplex PCR, and TCRdb kept only the in-frame ones, dropping some. The repertoire consists of about 97,000 clones, with 79% occurring once and the leading ten covering more than 2.5%. Sequencing used PBMCs. This TCR was sampled from a male donor in good health and CMV-seropositive. V gene TRBV4-1 combines with J gene TRBJ2-5; 11 bases line up with TRBD2. CDR3 protein: CASSQGLAGGETQYF. CDR3 coding DNA: TGCGCCAGCAGCCAAGGGCTAGCGGGGGGCGAGACCCAGTACTTC.